This T cell receptor (beta chain) was sequenced for a study of T cell changes during pregnancy in multiple sclerosis (dated by TCRdb to the late 2010s). Study-wide context: The study looked at changes in the T cell repertoire across pregnancy in women with multiple sclerosis.

The junction shows trimming of 3 bases on V and 5 bases on J, and the gene matches do not reach 8 bases of it. In the germline V gene (reference sequence), CDR1 corresponds to MNHEY and CDR2 to SMNVEV. Including cysteine and phenylalanine, the CDR3 has 16 amino acids. Kept here is only the CDR3 DNA, which spans 48 bases and is read in frame from base 1. Libraries were made using the immunoSEQ multiplex PCR assay. What TCRdb holds here is the immuneACCESS table cut down to in-frame rearrangements. Part of the clones is not present; checked against another copy, under half of the missing clones reflect an unresolved V gene, and the others are unexplained. Present in this sample are over 45,000 clones, 80% to 95% of which were seen just once. The ten largest account for roughly 9.1% of the sample. A word on this clone: Its antigen has not been determined. No base-level quality is on record; no much larger clone is a single base apart.

The clonotype was recovered from a female donor with multiple sclerosis, enrolled in a pregnancy study. The chain is assembled from TRBV27 and TRBJ2-5; 11 bases in the middle match TRBD1. Specimen: CD8+ T cells from peripheral blood mononuclear cells, collected after pregnancy. This receptor carries the CDR3 CASSLSGTGGYETQYF. In nucleotides, the sequence is TGTGCCAGCAGTTTGTCCGGGACAGGGGGATACGAGACCCAGTACTTC.